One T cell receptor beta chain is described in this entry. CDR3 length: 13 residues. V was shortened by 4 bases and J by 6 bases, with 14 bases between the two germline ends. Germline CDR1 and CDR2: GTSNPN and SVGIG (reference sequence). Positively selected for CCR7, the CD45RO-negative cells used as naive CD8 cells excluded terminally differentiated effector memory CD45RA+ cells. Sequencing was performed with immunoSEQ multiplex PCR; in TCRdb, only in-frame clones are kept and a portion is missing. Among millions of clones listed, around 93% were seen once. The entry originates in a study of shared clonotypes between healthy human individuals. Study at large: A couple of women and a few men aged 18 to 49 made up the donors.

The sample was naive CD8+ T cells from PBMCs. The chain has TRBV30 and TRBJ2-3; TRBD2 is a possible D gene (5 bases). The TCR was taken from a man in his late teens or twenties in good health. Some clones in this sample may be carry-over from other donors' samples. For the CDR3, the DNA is TGTGCCTGGATAGGGTCGGGATCCGATACGCAGTATTTT. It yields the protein CAWIGSGSDTQYF.